Presented here are 8 T cell receptor beta chains from one specimen sequenced in a study of CD8 T cells in Susac syndrome. Random hexamers primed reverse transcription of roughly 0.5 to 1 ug RNA. TCRdb independently ran MiXCR on the immunoSEQ multiplex PCR reads; one entry per CDR3 protein. The sample carries about 120,000 distinct CDR3 sequences, about 90% recorded once. The sequencing input was CD4+ T cells from PBMCs. The receptor set was obtained from a human donor in good health.

This chain joins TRBV2 and TRBJ2-4; TRBD2 is a possible D gene (5 bases). CDR1 is SNHLY and CDR2 is FYNNEI in the germline V gene. The CDR3 sequence is 16 residues long. The V end lost 6 bases, the J end lost 6 bases, and 21 bases lay between the germline ends. The CDR3 DNA reads TGTGCCAGCAGCGAATCTCTCGAGAGGGTGAGAAACATTCAGTACTTC. Protein sequence: CASSESLERVRNIQYF.

The V and J genes are TRBV6-2 or TRBV6-3 and TRBJ1-5; no clear D. The CDR3 consists of 14 residues. V shed 6 bases and J shed 5 bases, with 14 bases lying between them. The germline CDR1 and CDR2 sequences are MNHEY and SVGEGT. The CDR3 DNA reads TGTGCCAGCAGCAGGACCGGGTGGGATCAGCCCCAGCATTTT. Translated, it gives CASSRTGWDQPQHF.

The J gene is TRBJ2-1, the V gene TRBV25-1; perhaps D is TRBD1 or TRBD2 (5 bases each). The V and J ends lost 7 bases and 9 bases respectively, with 10 bases between them. Germline V gives CDR1 MGHDK, CDR2 SYGVNS. The CDR3 loop spans 11 amino acids. The CDR3 nucleotides read TGTGCCAGCATGAGGGGTGTTGAGCAGTTCTTC. This sequence encodes CASMRGVEQFF.

This chain joins TRBV20-1 and TRBJ2-1, with D unclear. Germline CDR1 is DFQATT and CDR2 is SNEGSKA (reference sequence). The CDR3 loop spans 15 amino acids. V lost 3 bases to trimming and J lost 7 bases, with 19 bases between them. The CDR3 region has the DNA TGCAGTGCTAGGGGCTGGGTAGGCGTAGGAAATGAGCAGTTCTTC. The encoded protein is CSARGWVGVGNEQFF.

The V gene is TRBV2, the J gene TRBJ2-1; D gene ambiguous. Trimming removed 5 bases from V and 6 bases from J, with 8 bases in between. The CDR3 totals 12 residues. The germline V gene encodes CDR1 SNHLY and CDR2 FYNNEI. The CDR3 loop reads CASSTTANEQFF. In nucleotides, the CDR3 is TGTGCCAGCAGTACGACGGCCAATGAGCAGTTCTTC. Looking up the rest from reference TRBV2 and TRBJ2-1 gives the full variable domain: EPEVTQTPSHQVTQMGQEVILRCVPISNHLYFYWYRQILGQKVEFLVSFYNNEISEKSEIFDDQFSVERPDGSNFTLKIRSTKLEDSAMYFCASSTTANEQFFGPGTRLTVL.

This rearrangement joins TRBV9 to TRBJ2-1; D is perhaps TRBD1 (5 bases). The CDR3 covers 12 residues. Germline CDR1 and CDR2: SGDLS and YYNGEE. The V gene lost 3 bases and the J gene lost 9 bases, with 10 bases spanning the gap. The chain's CDR3 is CASSAIQGEQFF. CDR3 DNA sequence: TGTGCCAGCAGCGCGATTCAGGGTGAGCAGTTCTTC.

Here the CDR3 DNA reads TGTGCCAGCCAACAGGGAGTTTCCTACGAGCAGTACTTC. Protein product: CASQQGVSYEQYF. The genes are TRBV10-3 and TRBJ2-7; D might be TRBD1 (6 bases). The CDR3 spans 13 residues. Trimming took off 10 bases at V and 1 base at J, with 14 bases between the two ends. Germline V gene sequence: CDR1 ENHRY, CDR2 SYGVKD.

The chain joins TRBV5-4 to TRBJ2-1, with 10 nucleotides matching TRBD2. V shed 0 bases and J 6 bases; nucleotides not matched to a gene: 6. The CDR3 runs 16 residues. Germline V gene data show CDR1 as SGHNT and CDR2 as YYREEE (reference sequence). CDR3 loop: CASSLGGLAGVNEQFF. The CDR3 nucleotides are TGTGCCAGCAGCTTGGGGGGTCTAGCGGGAGTCAATGAGCAGTTCTTC.